These T cell receptor beta chains were read from a single sample in a study of blood T cell repertoires in COVID-19. Method: immunoSEQ multiplex PCR; TCRdb's copy keeps in-frame clones and lacks some. The table records some 250,000 clones, more than 75% of them present only once. Specimen: PBMCs or T cells enriched from blood (not recorded which). The origin of the receptors is a woman aged 40 to 50 with acute COVID-19. The CDR3 runs from the conserved cysteine through the conserved F or W. Each record gives: clone size, D gene, J gene, V gene, CDR3 protein, CDR3 DNA. D genes are given only for firm matches. Clone size, where shown, is once, few, many, or a class for clones that have expanded.

NA | TRBD2 | TRBJ2-3 | TRBV11-3 | CASSLGLAGTQYF | TGTGCCAGCAGCTTAGGACTAGCTGGTACGCAGTATTTT
once | NA | TRBJ2-7 | TRBV7-9 | CASSSKWSSFEQYF | TGTGCCAGCAGTTCTAAGTGGAGTTCGTTCGAGCAGTACTTC
NA | NA | TRBJ1-2 | TRBV9 | CASTRGAETIYGYTF | TGTGCCAGCACCCGGGGGGCTGAGACTATCTATGGCTACACCTTC
NA | NA | TRBJ1-2 | TRBV5-5 | CASSLERDTYGYTF | TGTGCCAGCAGCTTGGAGAGGGATACCTATGGCTACACCTTC
NA | TRBD1 | TRBJ1-2 | TRBV19 | CASGRLTGGGYGYTF | TGTGCCAGTGGCCGTCTGACAGGGGGCGGCTATGGCTACACCTTC
NA | NA | TRBJ2-6 | TRBV28 | CASTPSLASGANVLTF | TGTGCCAGCACCCCCTCGCTAGCTTCTGGGGCCAACGTCCTGACTTTC
NA | TRBD1 | TRBJ2-5 | TRBV6-4 | CASTHSRTGQETQYF | TGTGCCAGCACCCACTCGAGGACAGGCCAAGAGACCCAGTACTTC
NA | TRBD1 | TRBJ1-1 | TRBV5-1 | CASSPLAGQGASEAFF | TGCGCCAGCAGCCCGCTTGCGGGACAGGGGGCTTCTGAAGCTTTCTTT
NA | NA | TRBJ2-3 | TRBV27 | CASSLIYTTSTDTQYF | TGTGCCAGCAGTTTAATATATACTACTAGCACAGATACGCAGTATTTT
NA | NA | TRBJ2-7 | TRBV4-1 | CASSQDLGTYTYEQYF | TGCGCCAGCAGCCAAGATCTTGGGACTTACACCTACGAGCAGTACTTC
few | NA | TRBJ1-2 | TRBV29-1 | CSVSPRGRERYGYTF | TGCAGCGTATCCCCCCGGGGGAGGGAACGGTATGGCTACACCTTC
NA | NA | TRBJ1-1 | TRBV18 | CASSPRTDEAFF | TGTGCCAGCTCACCAAGGACAGATGAAGCTTTCTTT
NA | NA | TRBJ2-3 | TRBV6-6 | CASSYQGSRTDTQYF | TGTGCCAGCAGTTACCAGGGGTCCCGCACAGATACGCAGTATTTT
NA | NA | TRBJ1-1 | TRBV7-2 | CASSFAGTQNTEAFF | TGTGCCAGCAGCTTCGCCGGGACACAGAACACTGAAGCTTTCTTT
NA | NA | TRBJ1-2 | TRBV6-1 | CASSEVAGDGYTF | TGTGCCAGCAGTGAAGTAGCAGGGGATGGCTACACCTTC
NA | NA | TRBJ2-7 | TRBV6-2/TRBV6-3 | CASSYSAGSSSYEQYF | TGTGCCAGCAGTTACTCTGCGGGGAGTAGCTCCTACGAGCAGTACTTC
few | TRBD2 | TRBJ2-3 | TRBV3-1/TRBV3-2 | CASSRGLAGGPGAQYF | TGTGCCAGCAGCCGGGGACTAGCGGGAGGGCCGGGGGCGCAGTATTTT
once | TRBD1 | TRBJ1-2 | TRBV19 | CASSSQGAIDYGYTF | TGTGCCAGTAGTTCACAGGGGGCCATTGACTATGGCTACACCTTC
NA | NA | TRBJ1-2 | TRBV14 | CASSQGLRNYGYTF | TGTGCCAGCAGCCAAGGCTTACGGAACTATGGCTACACCTTC
NA | NA | TRBJ2-2 | TRBV6-5 | CASSTVNTGELFF | TGTGCCAGTTCGACAGTGAACACCGGGGAGCTGTTTTTT
NA | NA | TRBJ1-5 | TRBV11-2 | CASSLKQGSNQPQHF | TGTGCCAGCAGCTTAAAGCAGGGGAGCAATCAGCCCCAGCATTTT
NA | NA | TRBJ2-3 | TRBV5-4 | CASSPRTHRFTDTQYF | TGTGCCAGCAGCCCTAGGACTCATCGCTTCACAGATACGCAGTATTTT
NA | NA | TRBJ2-2 | TRBV7-2 | CASGQKANTGELFF | TGTGCCAGCGGGCAGAAAGCGAACACCGGGGAGCTGTTTTTT
NA | TRBD2 | TRBJ2-7 | TRBV2 | CAIGLADYEQYF | TGTGCCATTGGACTAGCGGACTACGAGCAGTACTTC
NA | TRBD1 | TRBJ2-7 | TRBV6-1 | CASSAMIGDSFPYEQYF | TGTGCCAGCAGTGCCATGATAGGGGACAGTTTTCCCTACGAGCAGTACTTC
once | NA | TRBJ1-2 | TRBV7-2 | CASSFGGEDGYTF | TGTGCCAGCAGCTTCGGGGGGGAGGATGGCTACACCTTC
few | TRBD1 | TRBJ2-7 | TRBV20-1 | CSADRAYEQYF | TGCAGTGCCGACAGGGCCTACGAGCAGTACTTC
NA | NA | TRBJ1-5 | TRBV5-5 | CASSLVGYPNQPQHF | TGTGCCAGCAGCTTGGTCGGTTACCCCAATCAGCCCCAGCATTTT
NA | NA | TRBJ1-6 | TRBV25-1 | CASRRRDNSPLHF | TGTGCCAGCAGGCGGAGGGATAATTCACCCCTCCACTTT
few | NA | TRBJ1-5 | TRBV6-1 | CASSEAGQPTSQHF | TGTGCCAGCAGTGAAGCCGGACAGCCCACTTCCCAGCATTTT
NA | NA | TRBJ2-7 | TRBV10-3 | CAIRQGSGSREQYF | TGTGCCATCAGGCAGGGAAGCGGGTCTCGCGAGCAGTACTTC
NA | TRBD1 | TRBJ1-2 | TRBV19 | CASTLTGTGRRYGYTF | TGTGCCAGTACCCTGACCGGGACAGGGCGTCGGTATGGCTACACCTTC
NA | NA | TRBJ1-2 | TRBV19 | CASSTGDGYGYTF | TGTGCCAGTAGTACCGGTGATGGCTATGGCTACACCTTC
NA | NA | TRBJ1-1 | TRBV13 | CASSLGTGKNTEAFF | TGTGCCAGCAGCCTAGGCACGGGTAAGAACACTGAAGCTTTCTTT
NA | TRBD1 | TRBJ1-6 | TRBV7-2 | CASSLVPTGLDSPLHF | TGTGCCAGCAGCTTAGTGCCGACAGGGTTGGATTCACCCCTCCACTTT
NA | TRBD2 | TRBJ2-7 | TRBV19 | CASSTVGRPSYEQYF | TGTGCCAGTAGTACCGTCGGGAGGCCTTCCTACGAGCAGTACTTC
NA | TRBD1 | TRBJ2-7 | TRBV3-1/TRBV3-2 | CASSRPGTGVYEQYF | TGTGCCAGCAGCCGACCCGGGACAGGGGTTTACGAGCAGTACTTC
NA | TRBD1 | TRBJ2-2 | TRBV28 | CASSLGQGAPGELFF | TGTGCCAGCAGTCTGGGACAGGGGGCCCCCGGGGAGCTGTTTTTT
NA | NA | TRBJ1-1 | TRBV2 | CASRREGRGAFF | TGTGCCAGCAGGAGGGAGGGCCGCGGAGCTTTCTTT
NA | NA | TRBJ1-2 | TRBV7-8 | CASSHGTGGYGYTF | TGTGCCAGCAGTCACGGTACGGGTGGCTATGGCTACACCTTC
NA | NA | TRBJ1-1 | TRBV4-1 | CASRGLGSLNTEAFF | TGCGCCAGCAGGGGCCTTGGCAGCTTGAACACTGAAGCTTTCTTT
NA | NA | TRBJ2-1 | TRBV27 | CASSKQVLTSYNEQFF | TGTGCCAGCAGTAAACAGGTGTTGACTTCCTACAATGAGCAGTTCTTC
few | TRBD1 | TRBJ1-1 | TRBV18 | CASSPTLTGGSDTEAFF | TGTGCCAGCTCACCAACCTTGACAGGGGGTTCGGACACTGAAGCTTTCTTT